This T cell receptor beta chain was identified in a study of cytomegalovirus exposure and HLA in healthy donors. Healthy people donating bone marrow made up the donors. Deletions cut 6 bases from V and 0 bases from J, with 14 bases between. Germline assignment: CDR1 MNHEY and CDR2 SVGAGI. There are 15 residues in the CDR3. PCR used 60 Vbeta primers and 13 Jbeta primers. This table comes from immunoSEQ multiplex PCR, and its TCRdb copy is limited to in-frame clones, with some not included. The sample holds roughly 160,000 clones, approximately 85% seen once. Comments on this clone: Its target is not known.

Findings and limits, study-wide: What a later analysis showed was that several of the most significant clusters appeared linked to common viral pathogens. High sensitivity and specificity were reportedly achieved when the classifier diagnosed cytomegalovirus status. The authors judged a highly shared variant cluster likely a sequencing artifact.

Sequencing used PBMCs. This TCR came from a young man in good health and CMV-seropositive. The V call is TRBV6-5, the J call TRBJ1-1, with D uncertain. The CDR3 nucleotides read TGTGCCAGCAGGTTAGAGGGCAGCATGAACACTGAAGCTTTCTTT. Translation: CASRLEGSMNTEAFF.